This TCR beta chain is drawn from a study of cytomegalovirus exposure and HLA in healthy donors. The overall study: Ancestry clustering placed 81% of some 400 genotyped donors in the Caucasian-associated cluster. Findings and caveats of the study: Several of the most significant clusters appeared linked to common viral pathogens, based on a later analysis. Investigators reported 150 to 200 TCR beta chains as tied to cytomegalovirus. Among CMV-associated TCR beta chains, most appeared HLA-restricted in a later analysis.

The CDR3 runs 16 residues. V was cut by 0 bases and J by 9 bases, with 17 bases left in between. Per the germline V gene, CDR1 is LNHDA and CDR2 is SQIVND (reference sequence). This clone showed up just a few times. The antigen remains undetermined. Researchers ran the PCR with 60 Vbeta and 13 Jbeta primers. Repertoires were generated with immunoSEQ multiplex PCR, while TCRdb's copy carries only in-frame clones and drops some. The sample lists approximately 110,000 clones; approximately 70% were seen once. The sequence was collected from a man aged 25-45 years in good health and CMV-seropositive. The sample consisted of PBMCs. J is TRBJ2-2 and V is TRBV19, with a possible D match to TRBD2 (6 bases). The CDR3 sequence is CASSIDGTPVFRELFF. CDR3 in DNA: TGTGCCAGTAGTATAGATGGGACTCCCGTCTTTCGGGAGCTGTTTTTT.